One sample yielded the 17 T cell receptor beta chains listed below, sequenced in a study of Graves' ophthalmopathy and Graves' hyperthyroidism. The sequenced template was RNA, covering the TCR beta CDR3 region. HTBI-primed RT-PCR formed the first round, and a multiplex PCR formed the second. One entry per CDR3 protein, called by TCRdb with MiXCR from the multiplex PCR reads. The sample has around 400,000 distinct CDR3 sequences; roughly 20% are singletons. Material: peripheral blood. Source of these receptors: a woman between 18 and 29 years old with stable Graves' hyperthyroidism.

This sequence joins TRBV14 and TRBJ2-7; D might be TRBD2 (5 bases). Between the trimmed V and J ends, which lost 1 base and 9 bases, there was a span of 13 bases. Germline CDR1 and CDR2: SGHDN and FVKESK. The CDR3 loop spans 13 amino acids. The chain's CDR3 is CASSQVRARGQYF. In DNA form, the CDR3 reads TGTGCCAGCAGCCAAGTAAGGGCCCGGGGGCAGTACTTC.

Of note for this clonotype: A much larger clone lies a single base off, so this may be a read error. The gene calls are TRBV15 and TRBJ2-2, with TRBD2 as a possible D gene (6 bases). Between the trimmed V and J ends, which lost 5 bases and 3 bases, there was a span of 19 bases. CDR1 is LNHNV, CDR2 YYDKDF, per germline (reference sequence). The CDR3 loop spans 17 amino acids. This CDR3 reads CATSFSTSGRYTGELFF. The CDR3, as DNA: TGTGCCACCAGCTTTTCCACCTCGGGGAGGTACACCGGGGAGCTGTTTTTT. The variable domain in full, completed from reference TRBV15 and TRBJ2-2, reads DAMVIQNPRYQVTQFGKPVTLSCSQTLNHNVMYWYQQKSSQAPKLLFHYYDKDFNNEADTPDNFQSRRPNTSFCFLDIRSPGLGDTAMYLCATSFSTSGRYTGELFFGEGSRLTVL.

This clonotype was counted ten times or more. This chain joins TRBV27 and TRBJ1-2; no clear D. Deletions cut 5 bases from V and 4 bases from J, with 17 bases between. The CDR3 is made up of 15 amino acids. CDR1 is MNHEY and CDR2 is SMNVEV in the germline V gene (reference sequence). The CDR3 DNA is TGTGCCAGCAGTCTCGGGGTTAACAACCCCTATGGCTACACCTTC. This translates into CASSLGVNNPYGYTF.

The chain combines TRBV6-2 or TRBV6-3 with TRBJ1-2; no clear D gene. The germline gives CDR1 MNHEY, CDR2 SVGEGT. This CDR3 has 11 amino acids. V was trimmed by 5 bases and J by 5 bases, leaving 6 bases between them. The CDR3 loop reads CASSGPYGYTF. CDR3 in DNA: TGTGCCAGCAGTGGGCCGTATGGCTACACCTTC.

This clonotype was seen at least ten times. The V and J genes are TRBV10-3 and TRBJ1-1, with a possible D match to TRBD1 (5 bases). V lost 7 bases and J lost 1, with 10 bases in between. Germline V gene sequence: CDR1 ENHRY, CDR2 SYGVKD. The CDR3 has 13 residues. This chain's CDR3 is CAINGGENTEAFF. In DNA form, the CDR3 reads TGTGCCATCAACGGGGGGGAGAACACTGAAGCTTTCTTT.

This clonotype was detected ten times or more. V gene TRBV27 combines with J gene TRBJ2-2; TRBD2 matches at 14 bases. Germline trimming cut 4 bases from V and 6 bases from J; bases unmatched to any gene: 16. Germline values: CDR1 MNHEY, CDR2 SMNVEV (reference sequence). The length of the CDR3 is 20 residues. CDR3 amino acids: CASSSFTPGLAGVRSGELFF. The CDR3 DNA sequence: TGTGCCAGCAGTTCATTTACTCCGGGACTAGCGGGAGTAAGGTCCGGGGAGCTGTTTTTT.

This clonotype was recorded many times. This rearrangement joins TRBV7-3 to TRBJ2-5; 7 bases agree with TRBD2. The J segment lost 3 bases and the V segment lost 5 bases, leaving 9 bases of the junction unmatched. Per the germline V gene, CDR1 is SGHTA and CDR2 is FQGTGA. The CDR3 is 15 residues long. CDR3 bases: TGTGCCAGCAGCCTGGGGGGGGGAGCGGAAGAGACCCAGTACTTC. Translating gives CASSLGGGAEETQYF.

The gene calls are TRBV28 and TRBJ1-5; possibly TRBD1 for D (5 bases). V lost 7 bases and J 2 bases, leaving 15 bases between the germline ends. Germline assignment: CDR1 MDHEN and CDR2 SYDVKM. The CDR3 is made up of 15 amino acids. CDR3 region: CASNSGQGGNQPQHF. The CDR3 nucleotides read TGTGCCAGCAATAGCGGGCAGGGAGGCAATCAGCCCCAGCATTTT.

The V and J genes are TRBV28 and TRBJ1-3; D ambiguous. V was pared by 10 bases and J by 0 bases, with 10 bases between. Germline V gene data show CDR1 as MDHEN and CDR2 as SYDVKM. This CDR3 has 13 amino acids. The DNA for the CDR3 is TGTGCCACTCAGAATCCCTCTGGAAACACCATATATTTT. This codes for CATQNPSGNTIYF.

This clonotype was recorded at least ten times. The chain employs TRBV7-8 and TRBJ1-1, with a weak D call TRBD1 (5 bases). CDR1 and CDR2 (germline): SGHVS, FQNEAQ. The CDR3 length is 16 residues. V was trimmed by 1 base and J by 4 bases, leaving 16 bases between them. The CDR3 region has the DNA TGTGCCAGCAGCTTAGGAGGGAGGGGACGGAGCACTGAAGCTTTCTTT. It specifies CASSLGGRGRSTEAFF.

This clonotype was recorded at least ten times. The rearrangement uses TRBV10-3 and TRBJ2-7, with 13 bases that match TRBD2. The CDR3 length is 15 residues. Looked up from germline, CDR1 is ENHRY and CDR2 is SYGVKD. J was trimmed by 2 bases and V by 5 bases; bases with no gene match: 3. Here the CDR3 DNA reads TGTGCCATCAGTCAGGGACTAGCGGGACCCTACGAGCAGTACTTC. Residues: CAISQGLAGPYEQYF.

This clonotype was seen ten or more times. J is TRBJ2-7 and V is TRBV2; D unclear. This CDR3 has 12 amino acids. Germline V lookup: CDR1 SNHLY, CDR2 FYNNEI. The V end was cut by 8 bases, the J end by 4 bases, with 12 bases between. The CDR3 loop is CASVGYGYEQYF. The CDR3 bases are TGTGCCAGCGTCGGCTACGGATACGAGCAGTACTTC.

This clonotype was observed at least ten times. This chain links TRBV5-1 with TRBJ1-2; a weak D match, TRBD1 (6 bases). The CDR3 is 16 amino acids. V lost 4 bases to trimming and J lost 4 bases, with 20 bases between them. Per the germline V gene, CDR1 is SGHRS and CDR2 is YFSETQ. CDR3 bases: TGCGCCAGCAGCCTGAGCTCTGCAGGGGCCGGCTATGGCTACACCTTC. Its protein is CASSLSSAGAGYGYTF.

Regarding this clonotype: It is unclear where the CDR3 begins or ends on the DNA, so no DNA is shown, and the CDR3 is as TCRdb lists it. The CDR3 is CASSSSAEGAYTEAFF. The V and J genes are TRBV6-5 and TRBJ1-1; the listed D gene, TRBD1, was not tested against the DNA. The CDR3 length equals 16 residues, ends included. CDR1 and CDR2 (germline): MNHEY, SVGAGI.

This clonotype was observed at least ten times. This chain uses TRBV28 with TRBJ2-7; the match to TRBD2 covers 14 bases. There are 14 residues in the CDR3. The V gene's germline CDR1 is MDHEN and CDR2 SYDVKM. Germline trimming cut 8 bases from V and 4 bases from J; bases unmatched to any gene: 4. The CDR3 DNA is TGTGCCAGCGGTGGGACTAGCGGGAGTTACGAGCAGTACTTC. This encodes CASGGTSGSYEQYF. The whole variable domain, filled in from reference TRBV28 and TRBJ2-7, reads DVKVTQSSRYLVKRTGEKVFLECVQDMDHENMFWYRQDPGLGLRLIYFSYDVKMKEKGDIPEGYSVSREKKERFSLILESASTNQTSMYLCASGGTSGSYEQYFGPGTRLTVT.

The rearrangement joins TRBV6-2 or TRBV6-3 to TRBJ2-3; D gene ambiguous. V lost 5 bases to trimming and J lost 8 bases, with 14 bases between them. The germline CDR1 and CDR2 sequences are MNHEY and SVGEGT. The CDR3 is 13 residues long. The CDR3 nucleotides are TGTGCCAGCAGTGCGAGCGAGCCGGGTACGCAGTATTTT. Its translation is CASSASEPGTQYF.

This clonotype was seen ten or more times. The chain joins TRBV7-9 to TRBJ2-2, with 9 bases fitting TRBD1. This CDR3 contains 15 residues. The J segment lost 4 bases and the V segment lost 6 bases, leaving 6 bases of the junction unmatched. Germline V gene lookup returns CDR1 SEHNR and CDR2 FQNEAQ (reference sequence). Here the CDR3 DNA reads TGTGCCAGCAGTAACAGGGGGCCAGGCACCGGGGAGCTGTTTTTT. It encodes CASSNRGPGTGELFF.